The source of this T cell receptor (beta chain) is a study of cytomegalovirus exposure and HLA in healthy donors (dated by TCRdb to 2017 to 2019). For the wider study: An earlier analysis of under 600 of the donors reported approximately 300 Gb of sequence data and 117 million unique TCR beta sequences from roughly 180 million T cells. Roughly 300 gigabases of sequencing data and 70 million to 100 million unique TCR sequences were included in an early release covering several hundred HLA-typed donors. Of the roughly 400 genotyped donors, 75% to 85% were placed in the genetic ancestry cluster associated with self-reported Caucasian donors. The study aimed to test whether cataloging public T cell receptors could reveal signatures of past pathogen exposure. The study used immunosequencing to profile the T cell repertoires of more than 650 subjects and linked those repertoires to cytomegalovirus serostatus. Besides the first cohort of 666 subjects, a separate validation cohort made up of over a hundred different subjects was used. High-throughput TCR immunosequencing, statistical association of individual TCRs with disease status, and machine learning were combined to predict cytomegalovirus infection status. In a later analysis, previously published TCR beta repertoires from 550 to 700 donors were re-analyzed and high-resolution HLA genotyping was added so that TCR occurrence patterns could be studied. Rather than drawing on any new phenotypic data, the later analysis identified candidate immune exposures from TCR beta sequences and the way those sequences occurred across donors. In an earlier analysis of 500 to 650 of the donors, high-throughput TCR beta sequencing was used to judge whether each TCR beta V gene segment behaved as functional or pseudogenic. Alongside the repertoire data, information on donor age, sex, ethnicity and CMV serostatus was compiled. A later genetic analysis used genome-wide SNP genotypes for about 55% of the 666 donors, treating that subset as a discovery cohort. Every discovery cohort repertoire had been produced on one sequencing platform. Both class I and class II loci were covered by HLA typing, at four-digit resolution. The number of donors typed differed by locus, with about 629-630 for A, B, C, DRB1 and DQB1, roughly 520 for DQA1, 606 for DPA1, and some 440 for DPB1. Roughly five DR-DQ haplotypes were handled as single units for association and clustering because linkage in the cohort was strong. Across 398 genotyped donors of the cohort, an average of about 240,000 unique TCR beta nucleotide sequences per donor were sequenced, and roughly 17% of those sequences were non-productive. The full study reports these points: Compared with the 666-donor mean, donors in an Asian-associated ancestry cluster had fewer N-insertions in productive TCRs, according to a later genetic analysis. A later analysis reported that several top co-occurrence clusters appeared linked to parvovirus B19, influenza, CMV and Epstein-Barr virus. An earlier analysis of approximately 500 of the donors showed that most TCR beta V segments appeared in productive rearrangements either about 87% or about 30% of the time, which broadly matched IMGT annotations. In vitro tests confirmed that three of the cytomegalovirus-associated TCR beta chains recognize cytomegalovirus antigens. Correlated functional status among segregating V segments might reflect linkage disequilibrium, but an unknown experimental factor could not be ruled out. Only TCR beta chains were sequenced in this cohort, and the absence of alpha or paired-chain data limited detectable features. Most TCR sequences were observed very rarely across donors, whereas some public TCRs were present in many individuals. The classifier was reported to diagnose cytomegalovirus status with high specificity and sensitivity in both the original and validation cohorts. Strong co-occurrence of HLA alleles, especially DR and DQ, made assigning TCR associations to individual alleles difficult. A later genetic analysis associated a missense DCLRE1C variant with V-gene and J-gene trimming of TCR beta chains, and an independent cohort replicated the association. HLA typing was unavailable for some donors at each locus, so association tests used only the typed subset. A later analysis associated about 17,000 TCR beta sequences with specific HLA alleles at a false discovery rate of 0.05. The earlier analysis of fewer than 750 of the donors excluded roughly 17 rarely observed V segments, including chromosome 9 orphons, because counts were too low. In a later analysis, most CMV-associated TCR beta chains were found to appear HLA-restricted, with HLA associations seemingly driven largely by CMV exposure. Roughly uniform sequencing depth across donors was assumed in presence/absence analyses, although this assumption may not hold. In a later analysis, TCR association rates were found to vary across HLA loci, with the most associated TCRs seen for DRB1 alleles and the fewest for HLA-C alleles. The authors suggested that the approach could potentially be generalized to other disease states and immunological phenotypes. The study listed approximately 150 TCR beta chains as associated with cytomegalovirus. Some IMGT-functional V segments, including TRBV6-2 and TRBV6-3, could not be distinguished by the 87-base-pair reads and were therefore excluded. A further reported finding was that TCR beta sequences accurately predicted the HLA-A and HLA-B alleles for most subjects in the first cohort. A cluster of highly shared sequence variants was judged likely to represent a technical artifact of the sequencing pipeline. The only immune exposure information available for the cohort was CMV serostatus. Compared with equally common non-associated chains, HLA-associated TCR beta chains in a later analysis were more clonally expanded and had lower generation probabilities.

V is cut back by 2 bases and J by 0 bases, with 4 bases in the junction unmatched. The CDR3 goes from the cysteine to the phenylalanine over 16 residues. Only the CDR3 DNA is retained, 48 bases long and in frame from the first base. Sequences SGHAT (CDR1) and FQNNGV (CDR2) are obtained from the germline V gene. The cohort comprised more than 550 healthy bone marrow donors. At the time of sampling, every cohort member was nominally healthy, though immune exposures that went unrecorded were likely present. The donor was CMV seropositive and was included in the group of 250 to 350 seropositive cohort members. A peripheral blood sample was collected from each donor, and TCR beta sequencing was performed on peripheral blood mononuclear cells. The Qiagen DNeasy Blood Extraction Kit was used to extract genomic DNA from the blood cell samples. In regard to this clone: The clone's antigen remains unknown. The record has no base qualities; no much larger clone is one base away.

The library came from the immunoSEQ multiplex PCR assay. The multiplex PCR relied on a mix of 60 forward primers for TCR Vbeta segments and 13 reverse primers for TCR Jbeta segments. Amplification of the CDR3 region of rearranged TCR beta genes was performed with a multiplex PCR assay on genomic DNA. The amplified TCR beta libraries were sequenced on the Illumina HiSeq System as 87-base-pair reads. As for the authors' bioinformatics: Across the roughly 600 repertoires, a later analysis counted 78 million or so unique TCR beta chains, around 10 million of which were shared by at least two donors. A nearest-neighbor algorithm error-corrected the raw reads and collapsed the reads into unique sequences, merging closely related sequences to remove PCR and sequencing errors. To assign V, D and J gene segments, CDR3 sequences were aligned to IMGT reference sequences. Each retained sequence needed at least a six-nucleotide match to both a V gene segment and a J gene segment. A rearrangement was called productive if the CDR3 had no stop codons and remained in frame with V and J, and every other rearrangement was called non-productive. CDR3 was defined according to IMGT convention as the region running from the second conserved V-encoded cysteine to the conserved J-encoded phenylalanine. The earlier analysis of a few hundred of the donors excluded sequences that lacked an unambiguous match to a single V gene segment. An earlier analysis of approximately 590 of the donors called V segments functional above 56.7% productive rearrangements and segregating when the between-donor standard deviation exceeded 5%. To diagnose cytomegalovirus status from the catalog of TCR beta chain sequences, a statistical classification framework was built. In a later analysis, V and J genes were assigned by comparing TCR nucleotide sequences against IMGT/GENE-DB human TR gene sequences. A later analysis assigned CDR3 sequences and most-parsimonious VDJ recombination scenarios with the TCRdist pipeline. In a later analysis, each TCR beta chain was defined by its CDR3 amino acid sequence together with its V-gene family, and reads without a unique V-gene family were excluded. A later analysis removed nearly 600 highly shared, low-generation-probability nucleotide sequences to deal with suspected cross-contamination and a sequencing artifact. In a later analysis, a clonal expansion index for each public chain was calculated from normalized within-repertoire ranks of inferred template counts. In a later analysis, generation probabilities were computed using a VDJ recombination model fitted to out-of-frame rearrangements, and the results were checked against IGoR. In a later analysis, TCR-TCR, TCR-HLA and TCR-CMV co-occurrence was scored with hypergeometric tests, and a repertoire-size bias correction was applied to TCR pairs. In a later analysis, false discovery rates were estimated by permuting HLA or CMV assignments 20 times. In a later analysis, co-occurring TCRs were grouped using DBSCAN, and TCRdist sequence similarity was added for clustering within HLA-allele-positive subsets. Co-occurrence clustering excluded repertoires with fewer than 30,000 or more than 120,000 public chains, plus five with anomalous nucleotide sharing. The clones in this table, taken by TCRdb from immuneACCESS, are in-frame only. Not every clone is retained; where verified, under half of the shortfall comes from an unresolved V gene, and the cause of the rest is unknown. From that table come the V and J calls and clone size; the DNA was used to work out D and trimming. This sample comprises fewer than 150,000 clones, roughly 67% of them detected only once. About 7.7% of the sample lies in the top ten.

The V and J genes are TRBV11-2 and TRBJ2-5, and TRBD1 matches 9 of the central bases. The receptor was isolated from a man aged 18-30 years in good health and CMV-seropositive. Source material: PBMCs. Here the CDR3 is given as CASSLWDRVYQETQYF. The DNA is TGTGCCAGCAGCTTATGGGACAGGGTTTACCAAGAGACCCAGTACTTC.